This T cell receptor beta chain was profiled in a study of blood T cell repertoires in COVID-19. Clones were sequenced by immunoSEQ multiplex PCR, and TCRdb holds only the in-frame ones, with some missing. The sample has hundreds of thousands of clones; about 85% are singletons. What was sequenced was PBMCs or T cells enriched from blood (not recorded which). This TCR was sampled from a woman younger than 30 with acute COVID-19.

CDR3 region: CASSYSGTNTEAFF. Written as DNA, the CDR3 is TGTGCCAGCAGTTACTCCGGGACAAACACTGAAGCTTTCTTT. This sequence joins TRBV6-5 and TRBJ1-1; maybe TRBD1 (6 bases). This CDR3 region has 14 residues. V was pared by 0 bases and J by 2 bases, with 7 bases between. The germline V gene has CDR1 MNHEY and CDR2 SVGAGI.